The sequence of this T cell receptor (beta chain) was determined in a study of cytotoxic CD8 clonotypes in ibrutinib-treated CLL. About 2 micrograms of genomic DNA from cryopreserved PBMCs went into TCR beta libraries. Profiled with immunoSEQ multiplex PCR; TCRdb holds only in-frame clones, not every one. The sample has roughly 63,000 clones; 57% are singletons. The sample here was PBMCs, taken after 12 months of ibrutinib treatment. This receptor was taken from a human donor with chronic lymphocytic leukemia.

CDR3 region: CASSEYRFGGSGNTIYF. CDR3 sequence (DNA): TGTGCCAGCAGTGAATACCGATTCGGGGGCTCTGGAAACACCATATATTTT. J is TRBJ1-3 and V is TRBV6-1, with a possible D match to TRBD1 (5 bases). V was clipped by 2 bases and J by 0 bases, with 14 bases between them. There are 17 residues in the CDR3. CDR1 and CDR2 from the germline V gene are MNHNS and SASEGT.